This T cell receptor (beta chain) was sequenced in a study of blood T cell repertoires in COVID-19. At the level of the study: Italy, Spain and the United States were the sources of the convalescent and acute COVID-19 samples. PBMCs, B-cell-depleted T cells, or T cells were the source of the cDNA or gDNA that made up the material.

The CDR3 has 14 amino acids. Between the trimmed V and J ends, which lost 2 bases and 6 bases, there was a span of 14 bases. Looked up from germline, CDR1 is SGHTA and CDR2 is FQGNSA. In the original analysis: Amplification of reference gene primers provided the estimated nucleated cell counts. Assay used: immunoSEQ multiplex PCR; TCRdb lists only in-frame clones, some missing. V, J and clone size are taken as reported in that table, and D and trimming were inferred from the DNA itself. This sample has approximately 160,000 clones, with 85% to 95% found just once. The table lists this clone with a few counts.

The sequenced sample was peripheral blood. This sequence joins TRBV7-2 and TRBJ2-7, with TRBD2 as a possible D gene (6 bases). This TCR came from a middle-aged man with acute or convalescent COVID-19. The DNA for the CDR3 is TGTGCCAGCAGCTTACGTCGCGGGGAGAGCGAGCAGTACTTC. Protein: CASSLRRGESEQYF.